The source of this T cell receptor (beta chain) is a study of shared clonotypes between healthy human individuals. Sequencing was performed with immunoSEQ multiplex PCR; in TCRdb, only in-frame clones are kept and a portion is missing. The sample lists 1,400,000 or so clones, around 98.5% occurring once. The CDR3 spans 17 residues. V was pared by 5 bases and J by 2 bases, with 16 bases between. In germline, CDR1 is SEHNR, CDR2 FQNEAQ (reference sequence). The chain combines TRBV7-9 with TRBJ2-6; the D call may be TRBD1 or TRBD2 (6 bases each). Sequenced input: naive CD4+ T cells sorted from blood. Subset reported: CD45RA+ positively selected. This clonotype was obtained from a man aged 30 to 39 in good health. For the CDR3, the DNA is TGTGCCAGCAGCATGTACGCTCGGGGGCCTGGGGCCAACGTCCTGACTTTC. This codes for CASSMYARGPGANVLTF.